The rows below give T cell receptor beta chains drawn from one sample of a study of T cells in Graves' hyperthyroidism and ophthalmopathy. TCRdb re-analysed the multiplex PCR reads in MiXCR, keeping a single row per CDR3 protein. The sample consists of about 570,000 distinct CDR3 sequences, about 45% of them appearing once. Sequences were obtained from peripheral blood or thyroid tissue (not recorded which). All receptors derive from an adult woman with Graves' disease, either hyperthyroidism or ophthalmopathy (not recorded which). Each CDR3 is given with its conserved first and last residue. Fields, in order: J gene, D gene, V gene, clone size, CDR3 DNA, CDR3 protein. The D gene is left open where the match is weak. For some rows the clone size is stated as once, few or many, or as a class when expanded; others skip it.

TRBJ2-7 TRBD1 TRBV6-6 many TGTGCCAGCAGCCAGGGGGCGGGGCACGAGCAGTACTTC CASSQGAGHEQYF
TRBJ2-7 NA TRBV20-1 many TGCAGTGCTAGTCTCGGCAGTAGCTCCTACGAGCAGTACTTC CSASLGSSSYEQYF
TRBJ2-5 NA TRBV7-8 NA TGTGCCTGGAGTGTATGGGCCGAGGCCCAGTACTTC CAWSVWAEAQYF
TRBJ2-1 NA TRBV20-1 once TGCAGTGCTATGTCTAGCGTCTCCTCCTACAATGAGCAGTTCTTC CSAMSSVSSYNEQFF
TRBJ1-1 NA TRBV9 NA TGTGCCAGCAGCGTAGATGGAATTACTGAAGCTTTCTTT CASSVDGITEAFF
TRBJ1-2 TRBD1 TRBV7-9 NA TGTGCCAGCAGCCCCCCCCCGGGACAGGTGGACGGCTACACCTTC CASSPPPGQVDGYTF
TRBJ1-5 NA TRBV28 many TGTGCCAGCTCACAGGGTTTTCAGCCCCAGCATTTT CASSQGFQPQHF
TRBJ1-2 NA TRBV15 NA TGTGCCACCAGCAGAGATCGAGGGCTTGGCGGCTACACCTTC CATSRDRGLGGYTF
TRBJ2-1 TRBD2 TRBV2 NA TGTGCCAGCAGTGCAACTAGCGGACCAGATACGCAGTTCTTC CASSATSGPDTQFF
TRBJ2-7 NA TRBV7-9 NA TGTGCCAGCACGGGGAGGGGGCACTACGAGCAGTACTTC CASTGRGHYEQYF
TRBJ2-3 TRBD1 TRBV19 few TGTGCCAGTAGTATCCGGACAGGAGCTACAGATACGCAGTATTTT CASSIRTGATDTQYF
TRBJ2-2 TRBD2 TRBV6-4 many TGTGCCAGCAGTCCTCAAGCGGGAGATTACACCGGGGAGCTGTTTTTT CASSPQAGDYTGELFF
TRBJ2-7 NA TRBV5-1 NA TGCGCCAGCAGCCAGGGACACAGCTCCTACGAGCAGTACTTC CASSQGHSSYEQYF
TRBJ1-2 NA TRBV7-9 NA TGTGCCAGCACCTCGGGAGCGACAAGCAACTATGGCTACACCTTC CASTSGATSNYGYTF
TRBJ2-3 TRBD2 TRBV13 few TGTGCCAGCTGTAGCGGGAGAAGCACAGATACGCAGTATTTT CASCSGRSTDTQYF
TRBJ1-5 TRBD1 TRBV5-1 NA TGCGCCAGCAGCCCCGGACAGGGAGTAGGCCAGCCCCAGCATTTT CASSPGQGVGQPQHF
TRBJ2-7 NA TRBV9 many TGTGCCAGCAGCCCCCGGGCGGGCCCCTACGAGCAGTACTTC CASSPRAGPYEQYF
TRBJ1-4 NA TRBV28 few TGTGCCAGCAGTTTGGCGGGTCCTAATGAAAAACTGTTTTTT CASSLAGPNEKLFF
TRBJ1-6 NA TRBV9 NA TGTGCCAGCAGCGGACAGGATTCACCCCTCCACTTT CASSGQDSPLHF
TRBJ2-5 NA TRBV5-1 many TGCGCCAGCAGCTGGGGGGGCGGGATCTCCGAGACCCAGTACTTC CASSWGGGISETQYF
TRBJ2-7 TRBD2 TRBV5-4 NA TGTGCCAGCAGCTTAATGGGCCTAGCGGGGTTCTACGAGCAGTACTTC CASSLMGLAGFYEQYF
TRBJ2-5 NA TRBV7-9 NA TGTGCCAGCAACCAAATCATCGGCGAGACCCAGTACTTC CASNQIIGETQYF
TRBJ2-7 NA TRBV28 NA TGTGCCAGCAGTTTAGTAGGGGACTCCTACGAGCAGTACTTC CASSLVGDSYEQYF
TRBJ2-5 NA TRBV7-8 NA TGTGCCAGCAGCGCAGAGGTGAGGGGAATGGCCCAGTACTTC CASSAEVRGMAQYF
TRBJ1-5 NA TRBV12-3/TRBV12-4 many TGTGCCAGCAGTTTGGGTATGGGGGGAGGTCAGCCCCAGCATTTT CASSLGMGGGQPQHF
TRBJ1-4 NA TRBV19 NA TGTGCCAGCAGTAGACGGGGCAACGGTGAAAAACTGTTTTTT CASSRRGNGEKLFF
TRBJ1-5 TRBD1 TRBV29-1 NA TGCAGCGTTCGCACAGGGGGAAATCAGCCCCAGCATTTT CSVRTGGNQPQHF
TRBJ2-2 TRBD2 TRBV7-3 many TGTGCCAGCAGCTTATTAGGACTAGGGGCCGGGGAGCTGTTTTTT CASSLLGLGAGELFF
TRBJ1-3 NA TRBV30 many TGTGCCTGGAGGCGAGGAAACACCATATATTTT CAWRRGNTIYF
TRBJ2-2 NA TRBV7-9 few TGTGCCAGCAGTCCGAGGGGGGTGACGAACACCGGGGAGCTGTTTTTT CASSPRGVTNTGELFF
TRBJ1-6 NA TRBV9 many TGTGCCAGCAGCGTAGGAGGAGGCTCCTATAATTCACCCCTCCACTTT CASSVGGGSYNSPLHF
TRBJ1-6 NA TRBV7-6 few TGTGCCAGCAGCTTAGGTTCAGGGGACAATTCACCCCTCCACTTT CASSLGSGDNSPLHF
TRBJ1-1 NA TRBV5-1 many TGCGCCAGCAGCTTGGGGAGTCGGAACACTGAAGCTTTCTTT CASSLGSRNTEAFF
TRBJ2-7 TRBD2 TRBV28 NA TGTGCCACCCGGGGGGGTACCCCCTACGAGCAGTACTTC CATRGGTPYEQYF
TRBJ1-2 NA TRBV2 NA TGTGCCAGCAGTGTTGGAGGGTCTGAAGGCTACACCTTC CASSVGGSEGYTF
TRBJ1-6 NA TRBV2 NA TGTGCCAGCAGTGAGTCCAGGGTCGGGGGCAATTCACCCCTCCACTTT CASSESRVGGNSPLHF
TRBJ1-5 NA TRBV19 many TGTGCCAGTAGTATCCGGTCGACGGGCAATCAGCCCCAGCATTTT CASSIRSTGNQPQHF
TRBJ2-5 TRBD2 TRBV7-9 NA TGTGCCAGCGTCGGGGGACTAGCGGGCCAAGAGACCCAGTACTTC CASVGGLAGQETQYF